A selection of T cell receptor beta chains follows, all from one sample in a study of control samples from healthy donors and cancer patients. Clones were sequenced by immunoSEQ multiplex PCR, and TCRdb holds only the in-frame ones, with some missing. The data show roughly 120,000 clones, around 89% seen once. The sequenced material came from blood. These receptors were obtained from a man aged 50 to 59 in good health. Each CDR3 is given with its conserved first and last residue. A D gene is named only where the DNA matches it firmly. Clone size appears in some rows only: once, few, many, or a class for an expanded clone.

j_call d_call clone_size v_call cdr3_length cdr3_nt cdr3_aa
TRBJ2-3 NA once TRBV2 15 TGTGCCAGCAGTGGTGGCGGGGTCAGCACAGATACGCAGTATTTT CASSGGGVSTDTQYF
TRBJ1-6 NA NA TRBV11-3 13 TGTGCCAGCAGCTTGGAAAACAATTCACCCCTCCACTTT CASSLENNSPLHF
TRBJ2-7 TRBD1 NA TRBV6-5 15 TGTGCCAGCAGGGAGCCGGGACAGAATGCCTACGAGCAGTACTTC CASREPGQNAYEQYF
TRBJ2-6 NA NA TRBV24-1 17 TGTGCCACCAGTGACTGGCGGGCAATCTCTGGGGCCAACGTCCTGACTTTC CATSDWRAISGANVLTF
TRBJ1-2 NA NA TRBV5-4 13 TGTGCCAGCAGCTTGGACTTCAGCTATGGCTACACCTTC CASSLDFSYGYTF
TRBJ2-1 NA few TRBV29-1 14 TGCAGCGTTGGGCAGGGACGGGGTTACAATGAGCAGTTCTTC CSVGQGRGYNEQFF
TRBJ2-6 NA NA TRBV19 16 TGTGCCAGTAGTATGACAAGGGAACCCGGGGCCAACGTCCTGACTTTC CASSMTREPGANVLTF
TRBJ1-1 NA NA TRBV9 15 TGTGCCAGCAGCCCCTCTCCCCGGGTGAACACTGAAGCTTTCTTT CASSPSPRVNTEAFF
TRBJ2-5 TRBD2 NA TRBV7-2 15 TGTGCCAGCAGCCGCACCGGGACTACTCAAGAGACCCAGTACTTC CASSRTGTTQETQYF
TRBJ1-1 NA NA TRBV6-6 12 TGTGCCAGCAGTTACGCGAACACTGAAGCTTTCTTT CASSYANTEAFF
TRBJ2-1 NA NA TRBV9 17 TGTGCCAGCAGCGTAACGACGGGGCAGCCGGCGAGGGGGGAGCAGTTCTTC CASSVTTGQPARGEQFF
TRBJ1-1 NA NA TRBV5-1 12 TGCGCCAGCAGCCAACCAGGGATTGAAGCTTTCTTT CASSQPGIEAFF
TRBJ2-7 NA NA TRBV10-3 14 TGTGCCATCAGTGAGTCGCAGGTTCCCTACGAGCAGTACTTC CAISESQVPYEQYF
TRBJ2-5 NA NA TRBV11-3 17 TGTGCCAGCAGCTTAGGGAGCCGGGCAATTGAGCAAGAGACCCAGTACTTC CASSLGSRAIEQETQYF
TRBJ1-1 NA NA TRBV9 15 TGTGCCAGCAGCGTAGATCCAGGTTTGAACACTGAAGCTTTCTTT CASSVDPGLNTEAFF
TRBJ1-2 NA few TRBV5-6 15 TGTGCCAGCAGCGCTCCTCTAGGGAGGACAGCTGGCTACACCTTC CASSAPLGRTAGYTF
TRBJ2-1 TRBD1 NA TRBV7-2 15 TGTGCCAGCAGCTTAGCAGGGACAGGGGGGAATGAGCAGTTCTTC CASSLAGTGGNEQFF
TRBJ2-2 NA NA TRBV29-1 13 TGCAGCGTTGGGGGGGTGAACACCGGGGAGCTGTTTTTT CSVGGVNTGELFF
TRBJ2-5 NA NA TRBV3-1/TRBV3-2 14 TGTGCCAGCAGCCGTACAGGGTCCCTGGAGACCCAGTACTTC CASSRTGSLETQYF
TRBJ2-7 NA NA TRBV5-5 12 TGTGCCAGCAGCTTGGCAGCCTACGAGCAGTACTTC CASSLAAYEQYF
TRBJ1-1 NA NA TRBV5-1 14 TGCGCCAGCAGCTCCGGGTCAGGGGACACTGAAGCTTTCTTT CASSSGSGDTEAFF
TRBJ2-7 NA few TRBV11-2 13 TGTGCCAGCAGCTGGGGGTCCTCCTACGAGCAGTACTTC CASSWGSSYEQYF
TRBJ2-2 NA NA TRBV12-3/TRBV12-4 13 TGTGCCAGCACCCACCTCGTTGGCGGGGAGCTGTTTTTT CASTHLVGGELFF
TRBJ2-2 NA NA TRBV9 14 TGTGCCAGCAGCGGGGAGACAGTACGCGGGGAGCTGTTTTTT CASSGETVRGELFF
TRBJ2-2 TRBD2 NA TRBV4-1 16 TGCGCCAGCAGCCAAGGGGTAGCGGGGGGGCGGGGGGAGCTGTTTTTT CASSQGVAGGRGELFF
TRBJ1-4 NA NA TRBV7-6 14 TGTGCCAGCAGCTTAGGTCGGAATAATGAAAAACTGTTTTTT CASSLGRNNEKLFF
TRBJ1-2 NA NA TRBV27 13 TGTGCCAGCAGTTCCGTTCGATACTATGGCTACACCTTC CASSSVRYYGYTF
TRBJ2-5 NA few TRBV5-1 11 TGCGCCAGCAGCTTGCGAGAGACCCAGTACTTC CASSLRETQYF
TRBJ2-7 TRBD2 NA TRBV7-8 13 TGTGCCAGCAGGCTTAGCGGGGGCTACGAGCAGTACTTC CASRLSGGYEQYF
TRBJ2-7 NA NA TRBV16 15 TGTGCCAGCAGCCAACCGGGGACCTTACCCTACGAGCAGTACTTC CASSQPGTLPYEQYF
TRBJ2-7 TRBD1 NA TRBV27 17 TGTGCCAGCAGTCCGAGGGACAGGGGAGTTCTAAGCTACGAGCAGTACTTC CASSPRDRGVLSYEQYF
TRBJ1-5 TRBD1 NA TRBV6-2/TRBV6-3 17 TGTGCCAGCAGCCGCCTGGGCGGGACAGGGGACAATCAGCCCCAGCATTTT CASSRLGGTGDNQPQHF
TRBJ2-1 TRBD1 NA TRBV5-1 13 TGCGCCAGCAGCGACGGACAGGAATATGAGCAGTTCTTC CASSDGQEYEQFF
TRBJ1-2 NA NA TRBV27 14 TGTGCCAGCGGGACCGGGCTAGGGCAGTGGGGCTACACCTTC CASGTGLGQWGYTF
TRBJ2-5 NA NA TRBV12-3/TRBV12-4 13 TGTGCCAGCAGTTTAGAGTACCAAGAGACCCAGTACTTC CASSLEYQETQYF
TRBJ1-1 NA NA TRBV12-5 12 TGTGCTAGTACATTCCGGAACACTGAAGCTTTCTTT CASTFRNTEAFF
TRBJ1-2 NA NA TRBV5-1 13 TGCGCCAGCAGCTGGACAGTGGACTATGGCTACACCTTC CASSWTVDYGYTF
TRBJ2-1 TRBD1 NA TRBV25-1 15 TGTGCCAGCAGCCAGACAGGGCTCTCCTACAATGAGCAGTTCTTC CASSQTGLSYNEQFF
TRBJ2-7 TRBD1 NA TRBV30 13 TGTGCCTGGAGGCAGGGGGCGTTTCACGAGCAGTACTTC CAWRQGAFHEQYF
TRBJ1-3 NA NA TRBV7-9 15 TGTGCCAGCAGTCCTACAGGTTCCTCTGGAAACACCATATATTTT CASSPTGSSGNTIYF
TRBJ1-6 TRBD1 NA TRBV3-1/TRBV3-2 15 TGTGCCAGCAGCAGACGACAGGGGGGTAATTCACCCCTCCACTTT CASSRRQGGNSPLHF
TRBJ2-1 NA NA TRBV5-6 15 TGTGCCAGCAGCTTCGGCGATAAAAAGGGTGGTGAGCAGTTCTTC CASSFGDKKGGEQFF
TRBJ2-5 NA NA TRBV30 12 TGTGCCTGGCGGGACTCATCGGAGACCCAGTACTTC CAWRDSSETQYF
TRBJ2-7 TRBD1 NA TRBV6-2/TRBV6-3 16 TGTGCCAGCAGTTACTCGAGAGGGGGCGCATTCAACGAGCAGTACTTC CASSYSRGGAFNEQYF
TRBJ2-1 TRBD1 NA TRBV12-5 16 TGTGCTAGTGGTTTGGAGTTGGACAGGGAGAGGAATGAGCAGTTCTTC CASGLELDRERNEQFF
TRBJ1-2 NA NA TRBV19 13 TGTGCCAGTAGTTTGAACGGTTACTATGGCTACACCTTC CASSLNGYYGYTF
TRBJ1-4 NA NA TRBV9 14 TGTGCCAGCAGCATGGACACCTCTAATGAAAAACTGTTTTTT CASSMDTSNEKLFF
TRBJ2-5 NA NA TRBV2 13 TGTGCCAGCATTTGGCGGCTAAGAGAGACCCAGTACTTC CASIWRLRETQYF
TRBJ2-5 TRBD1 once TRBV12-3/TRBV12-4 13 TGTGCCAGCAGTTTCACAGGGGGGGAGACCCAGTACTTC CASSFTGGETQYF
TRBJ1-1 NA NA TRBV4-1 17 TGCGCCAGCAGCCAGGCTGCAGGGAGCGGCGGTGGCACTGAAGCTTTCTTT CASSQAAGSGGGTEAFF
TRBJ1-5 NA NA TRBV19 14 TGTGCCAGTAGGGAGGCAGTTAGCAATCAGCCCCAGCATTTT CASREAVSNQPQHF
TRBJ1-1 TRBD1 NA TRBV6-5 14 TGTGCCAGCAAACTCAGGGGGCTAGGCACTGAAGCTTTCTTT CASKLRGLGTEAFF
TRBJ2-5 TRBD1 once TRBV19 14 TGTGCCAGTAGTACCACAGGGGGTCAAGAGACCCAGTACTTC CASSTTGGQETQYF